This passage covers 10 T cell receptor beta chains from one sample sequenced in a study of identical twins. Each CDR3 protein is one row after TCRdb ran MiXCR on the 5' RACE reads. This sample has 650,000 to 750,000 distinct CDR3 sequences, with 21% found just once. The same data also contributed to another study, on T cells expressing NK-cell markers.

The sample taken for sequencing was PBMCs. All receptors derive from a woman aged 18-29 years in good health.

There are a few counts of this clonotype. The chain joins TRBV12-3 or TRBV12-4 to TRBJ2-7; 14 bases are a match to TRBD2. The CDR3 is 15 residues long. J lost 3 bases, V lost 5 bases, and 3 bases had no gene match. CDR3 protein: CASSGGLAGVYEQYF. CDR3 DNA: TGTGCCAGCAGTGGGGGACTAGCGGGAGTCTACGAGCAGTACTTC.

In its sample, this clonotype was seen many times. The chain uses TRBV29-1 and TRBJ2-1; no clear D gene. The CDR3 is 14 amino acids. Trimming stripped 7 bases from V and 4 bases from J, with 17 bases between. Per the germline V gene, CDR1 is SQVTM and CDR2 is ANQGSEA. CDR3 loop: CSGRKSASYNEQFF. The CDR3 coding sequence is TGCAGCGGGCGGAAAAGCGCCTCTTACAATGAGCAGTTCTTC.

This clonotype is a singleton in its sample. This chain connects TRBV7-3 to TRBJ2-3; 9 bases line up with TRBD2. V was clipped by 1 base and J by 5 bases; unmatched bases: 7. CDR3 length: 16 amino acids. Germline CDR1 SGHTA, CDR2 FQGTGA. The CDR3: CASSLRGGGAGDTQYF. The CDR3 region has the DNA TGTGCCAGCAGCTTAAGGGGCGGGGGGGCAGGAGATACGCAGTATTTT.

Only a few counts were recorded for this clonotype. The chain has TRBV12-3 or TRBV12-4 and TRBJ2-2; 8 nucleotides match TRBD2. J was trimmed by 6 bases and V by 6 bases; bases with no gene match: 12. This CDR3 is 16 amino acids long. The CDR3 DNA reads as TGTGCCAGCAGCCTCCTTCGTGCGGGAGGATCCGGGGAGCTGTTTTTT. Amino acid sequence: CASSLLRAGGSGELFF.

V gene TRBV12-3 or TRBV12-4 combines with J gene TRBJ2-2; D gene uncertain. The CDR3 is 12 residues long. Between the trimmed V and J ends, which lost 2 bases and 5 bases, there was a span of 3 bases. CDR3 coding DNA: TGTGCCAGCAGTTTATGGACCGGGGAGCTGTTTTTT. This gives the protein CASSLWTGELFF.

This clonotype was counted a few times. J is TRBJ2-3 and V is TRBV24-1; 7 bases line up with TRBD1. The CDR3 is 14 residues long. Trimming took 1 base from V and 6 from J; bases not matched to a gene: 3. Germline values: CDR1 KGHDR, CDR2 SFDVKD. The CDR3 sequence is CATSDFKGADTQYF. CDR3 in DNA: TGTGCCACCAGTGATTTTAAGGGGGCCGATACGCAGTATTTT.

Many counts were recorded for this clonotype. In DNA form, the CDR3 reads TGCAGCGTTCTCGGCGGACAGGGGCGCCTCACTGAAGCTTTCTTT. Protein: CSVLGGQGRLTEAFF. The chain recombines TRBV29-1 with TRBJ1-1; 9 nucleotides line up with TRBD1. Per germline, CDR1 SQVTM and CDR2 ANQGSEA. Trimming took 5 bases from V and 4 from J; bases not matched to a gene: 11. The CDR3 length is 15 residues.

The chain has TRBV6-1 and TRBJ1-1; tentatively, D is TRBD1 (5 bases). With 2 bases removed from V and 8 bases from J, the gap between germline ends came to 15 bases. The CDR3 length is 14 residues. Germline V lookup: CDR1 MNHNS, CDR2 SASEGT. The DNA of the CDR3 is TGTGCCAGCAGTGAACGGGGGAGCGATAGAGAAGCTTTCTTT. As protein: CASSERGSDREAFF.

In the case of this clonotype: Germline is not matched at one junction end, which may reflect a read error. The chain recombines TRBV6-1 with TRBJ1-2; tentative D call: TRBD1 (6 bases). Germline values: CDR1 MNHNS, CDR2 SASEGT. The CDR3 runs 10 residues. DNA for the CDR3: TGCGTATCCGGGGGCCTTAGCTACACCTTC. This translates into CVSGGLSYTF.

This clonotype was recorded many times. The chain joins TRBV7-9 to TRBJ2-7; 9 nucleotides match TRBD1. J lost 5 bases, V lost 5 bases, and 4 bases had no gene match. Germline CDR1 SEHNR, CDR2 FQNEAQ (reference sequence). This CDR3 has 13 residues. This CDR3 reads CASSPRTGDEQYF. The CDR3 region has the DNA TGTGCCAGCAGCCCGCGGACAGGGGACGAGCAGTACTTC. The whole variable domain, filled in from reference TRBV7-9 and TRBJ2-7, reads DTGVSQNPRHKITKRGQNVTFRCDPISEHNRLYWYRQTLGQGPEFLTYFQNEAQLEKSRLLSDRFSAERPKGSFSTLEIQRTEQGDSAMYLCASSPRTGDEQYFGPGTRLTVT.